Below are 16 T cell receptor beta chains sequenced from a single sample in a study of untreated major depressive disorder. Points from the study as a whole: CD4+ T cells from depressed patients used TRBV05-01 (Vbeta 5.1) more often than controls.

Some clones are missing from TCRdb's copy, which holds only in-frame ones; the method was immunoSEQ multiplex PCR. This sample has about 19,000 clones; more than 85% occur once, and the top ten carry over 0.5%. These TCRs' antigens remain unknown. Sample: CD4+ T cells from PBMCs. These receptors all stem from a woman between 35 and 50 years old with major depressive disorder.

This clone was observed a few times. One junction end does not reproduce the germline sequence, and a read error may be involved. The V and J genes are TRBV6-5 and TRBJ1-5, with 7 bases matching TRBD1. Germline V gives CDR1 MNHEY, CDR2 SVGAGI. This CDR3 has 15 amino acids. The CDR3 here is CASSSYRGNHQAQHF. The CDR3 bases are TGTGCCAGCAGCTCCTACAGGGGTAACCATCAGGCCCAGCATTTT.

The chain carries TRBV9 and TRBJ2-5; 8 bases are a match to TRBD1. Germline CDR1 SGDLS, CDR2 YYNGEE. This CDR3 contains 15 residues. After removal of 0 bases from V and 5 bases from J, the junction contained 6 bases not matched to a gene. The CDR3 reads CASSVAGGPWETQYF. CDR3 nucleotides: TGTGCCAGCAGCGTAGCAGGGGGCCCTTGGGAGACCCAGTACTTC.

The chain links TRBV5-4 to TRBJ1-5, with 7 bases lining up with TRBD1. CDR1 is SGHNT and CDR2 is YYREEE in the germline V gene (reference sequence). The CDR3 sequence is 13 residues long. J gave up 7 bases and V 3 bases, and 4 bases lay outside the gene matches. The DNA for the CDR3 is TGTGCCAGCAGCTCCGGGACAGAACAGCCCCAGCATTTT. Residues: CASSSGTEQPQHF.

The chain uses TRBV4-1 and TRBJ1-5; D not certain. Trimming removed 2 bases from V and 7 bases from J, with 12 bases in between. The CDR3 has 14 amino acids. Germline assignment: CDR1 MGHRA and CDR2 YSYEKL. CDR3 nucleotides: TGCGCCAGCAGCCAAAATGGGGTAGGACAGCCCCAGCATTTT. It encodes CASSQNGVGQPQHF.

This chain joins TRBV6-1 and TRBJ2-2; a possible D gene is TRBD2 (6 bases). Germline loops: CDR1 MNHNS, CDR2 SASEGT. The V gene lost 2 bases and the J gene lost 6 bases, with 16 bases spanning the gap. This CDR3 spans 16 amino acids. CDR3 sequence: CASSEQTAWGAGELFF. The CDR3 region has the DNA TGTGCCAGCAGTGAACAGACAGCCTGGGGGGCCGGGGAGCTGTTTTTT.

The chain carries TRBV7-2 and TRBJ1-3, with 7 bases that match TRBD1. Germline V gene data show CDR1 as SGHTA and CDR2 as FQGNSA. Trimming at V came to 7 bases and at J to 10 bases, leaving 10 bases not matched to a gene. The CDR3 runs to 13 residues. The CDR3 nucleotides are TGTGCCAGCACCAACCGACAGGGCATAACCATATATTTT. Translating gives CASTNRQGITIYF.

This chain connects TRBV4-3 to TRBJ1-2; the D gene is possibly TRBD1 (6 bases). V was shortened by 3 bases and J by 2 bases, with 7 bases between the two germline ends. The germline V gene has CDR1 LGHNA and CDR2 YSLEER. The CDR3 is 13 amino acids. The CDR3 region has the DNA TGCGCCAGCAGCCAGGGGGGCAACTATGGCTACACCTTC. Translated: CASSQGGNYGYTF.

This chain uses TRBV6-1 with TRBJ1-2; D is ambiguous. Germline CDR1 reads MNHNS; CDR2 reads SASEGT. This CDR3 is built from 12 residues. The V gene lost 1 base and the J gene lost 7 bases, with 7 bases spanning the gap. The CDR3 coding sequence is TGTGCCAGCAGTGAAGGGGTGTTTGGCTACACCTTC. This encodes CASSEGVFGYTF.

V usage is TRBV18 and J usage is TRBJ2-6; the D gene is possibly TRBD1 (5 bases). In germline, CDR1 is KGHSH, CDR2 LQKENI. Trimming shortened V by 8 bases and J by 4 bases, and 24 bases separated the two germline ends. The CDR3 is 18 residues long. This chain's CDR3 is CASRPQGISLSGANVLTF. The CDR3 DNA follows: TGTGCCAGCCGACCCCAGGGCATATCCCTCTCGGGGGCCAACGTCCTGACTTTC.

The V and J genes are TRBV5-1 and TRBJ1-2; D call uncertain. Germline assignment: CDR1 SGHRS and CDR2 YFSETQ. CDR3 size: 14 residues. Trimming cost V 0 bases and J 1 base, with 7 bases left between them. CDR3 coding DNA: TGCGCCAGCAGCTTGGATGCGAGTAACTATGGCTACACCTTC. It is translated as CASSLDASNYGYTF.

The CDR3, as DNA: TGTGCCTGGGAAGAGTGGGACAGAATTTCATATGGCTACACCTTC. Translated, it gives CAWEEWDRISYGYTF. The chain has TRBV30 and TRBJ1-2; 7 bases match TRBD1. The CDR3 totals 15 residues. Per the germline V gene, CDR1 is GTSNPN and CDR2 is SVGIG (reference sequence). J lost 5 bases, V lost 5 bases, and 14 bases had no gene match.

This clone appeared a few times. The chain joins TRBV2 to TRBJ2-7, with TRBD2 matching 8 bases. The CDR3 runs to 13 residues. The junction had 4 bases not matched to a gene; V was cut back by 6 bases and J by 3 bases. CDR1 SNHLY and CDR2 FYNNEI come from the germline V gene. DNA for the CDR3: TGTGCCAGCAGCGCGGGAGGCGGCTACGAGCAGTACGTC. Protein: CASSAGGGYEQYV.

In this sample, this clone turned up a few times. The CDR3 sequence: CACQMRTEAFF. As DNA, the CDR3 is TGTGCTTGCCAGATGCGCACTGAAGCTTTCTTT. V is TRBV30 and J is TRBJ1-1; no clear D. Germline values: CDR1 GTSNPN, CDR2 SVGIG (reference sequence). This CDR3 has 11 residues.

The rearrangement joins TRBV5-1 to TRBJ2-7; D not certain. V lost 1 base, J lost 2 bases, and 16 bases lay in between. The CDR3 is 16 residues long. The V gene's germline CDR1 is SGHRS and CDR2 YFSETQ. CDR3 amino acids: CASSLNPGEEAYEQYV. CDR3 DNA sequence: TGCGCCAGCAGCTTGAATCCAGGAGAAGAAGCCTACGAGCAGTACGTC.

The rearrangement joins TRBV7-2 to TRBJ2-7, with TRBD1 matching over 9 bases. The CDR3 covers 16 residues. CDR1 is SGHTA, CDR2 FQGNSA, per germline. The junction had 7 bases not matched to a gene; V was cut back by 2 bases and J by 2 bases. CDR3 loop: CASSLRTGALTYEQYV. The CDR3 DNA reads TGTGCCAGCAGCTTAAGGACAGGGGCTCTAACCTACGAGCAGTACGTC.

V gene TRBV15 combines with J gene TRBJ1-5; 8 bases fit TRBD1. The CDR3 is 16 residues long. Germline-derived CDR1 and CDR2 are LNHNV and YYDKDF (reference sequence). V trimming: 1 base; J trimming: 3 bases; junction bases outside the gene matches: 5. CDR3 bases: TGTGCCACCAGCAGAGTAGGGGACAGGCTCAATCAGCCCCAGCATTTT. Translated: CATSRVGDRLNQPQHF.